Each of the 14 T cell receptor beta chains below was sequenced from the same sample in a study of T-cell reconstitution after alpha-beta-depleted transplantation in children. As it was prepared, the TCRbeta library received unique molecular identifiers. TCRdb re-analysed the PCR reads in MiXCR, keeping a single row per CDR3 protein. The sample contains about 300,000 distinct CDR3 sequences, 10% of which appear only once. The sample was PBMCs, taken before TCRalphabeta/CD19-depleted stem cell transplant. Source of these receptors: a boy under three years old with acute myeloid leukemia, due to receive a stem cell transplant.

In DNA, the CDR3 is TGTGCCAGCAGCTCTACAGAACTAGCGGGAGGGAACGAGCAGTACTTC. This gives the protein CASSSTELAGGNEQYF. The V and J genes are TRBV7-8 and TRBJ2-7, with TRBD2 identical over 13 bases. Germline V gene lookup returns CDR1 SGHVS and CDR2 FQNEAQ. With 4 bases clipped from V and 5 bases from J, the junction kept 8 bases outside the gene matches. This CDR3 region has 16 residues.

Of note for this clonotype: This may be a read error, as it is one base from a much larger clone. The chain has TRBV20-1 and TRBJ2-7; 12 positions match TRBD2. Germline V lookup: CDR1 DFQATT, CDR2 SNEGSKA (reference sequence). The CDR3 is 14 amino acids. CDR3 nucleotides: TGCAGTGCTCCCGGACTAGCGGGGCCTTACGAGCGGTACTTC. Its translation: CSAPGLAGPYERYF.

This chain uses TRBV11-2 with TRBJ2-7; D is possibly TRBD2 (6 bases). Trimming stripped 2 bases from V and 3 bases from J, with 14 bases between. From germline, CDR1 is SGHAT and CDR2 FQNNGV. The CDR3 has 15 residues. CDR3 in DNA: TGTGCCAGCAGCTTATGGGCAGACGGGGGCTACGAGCAGTACTTC. It specifies CASSLWADGGYEQYF.

This clonotype was detected ten times or more. V usage is TRBV20-1 and J usage is TRBJ2-6, with unresolved D. Trimming cost V 4 bases and J 1 base, with 8 bases left between them. CDR3 length equals 14 residues. The germline V gene has CDR1 DFQATT and CDR2 SNEGSKA (reference sequence). This chain's CDR3 is CSAMPGSGANVLTF. CDR3 coding DNA: TGCAGTGCTATGCCGGGTTCTGGGGCCAACGTCCTGACTTTC.

This clonotype was seen ten or more times. In DNA form, the CDR3 reads TGCGCCAGCAGCCCCAGGGGGACTAGCGGATACAATGAGCAGTTCTTC. As protein: CASSPRGTSGYNEQFF. V is TRBV5-1 and J is TRBJ2-1; 11 nucleotides line up with TRBD2. Per the germline V gene, CDR1 is SGHRS and CDR2 is YFSETQ. This CDR3 has 16 amino acids. With V trimmed by 4 bases and J by 4 bases, 7 bases remained unmatched.

This clonotype has at least ten counts. The V gene is TRBV12-3 or TRBV12-4, the J gene TRBJ1-1, with 7 bases lining up with TRBD1. V dropped 4 bases and J dropped 4; count of bases not matched to a gene: 6. The CDR3 is made up of 14 amino acids. CDR3 sequence: CASSSRGGSTEAFF. In DNA form, the CDR3 reads TGTGCCAGCAGTTCCAGGGGGGGAAGCACTGAAGCTTTCTTT.

The chain recombines TRBV28 with TRBJ2-7; the D gene could be TRBD1 or TRBD2 (5 bases each). This CDR3 comprises 15 residues. CDR1 MDHEN and CDR2 SYDVKM come from the germline V gene. Trimming pared 3 bases from V and 7 bases from J, leaving 19 bases between. The chain's CDR3 is CASSLRDSPSGEQYF. The CDR3 DNA sequence: TGTGCCAGCAGTTTGAGAGACAGCCCTTCGGGGGAGCAGTACTTC.

This clonotype was observed a handful of times. The chain recombines TRBV7-9 with TRBJ2-1, with 10 positions matching TRBD2. V shed 3 bases, J shed 5 bases, and the junction held 10 bases outside the gene matches. The CDR3 totals 17 residues. The germline V gene encodes CDR1 SEHNR and CDR2 FQNEAQ (reference sequence). CDR3 residues: CASSLEGYTSGNNEQFF. CDR3 in DNA: TGTGCCAGCAGCTTGGAGGGATACACTAGCGGGAACAATGAGCAGTTCTTC.

This clonotype appeared many times. The chain links TRBV20-1 to TRBJ2-1, with a possible D match to TRBD2 (6 bases). Germline CDR1 DFQATT, CDR2 SNEGSKA (reference sequence). The CDR3 has 15 amino acids. V gave up 0 bases and J gave up 2 bases, with 11 bases separating them. CDR3 loop: CSAREASDPYNEQFF. For the CDR3, the DNA is TGCAGTGCTAGAGAGGCTAGCGACCCCTACAATGAGCAGTTCTTC.

This clonotype was detected a few times. The chain couples TRBV5-1 to TRBJ2-3, with TRBD2 matching over 7 bases. Trimming at V came to 0 bases and at J to 0 bases, leaving 7 bases not matched to a gene. CDR1 is SGHRS, CDR2 YFSETQ, per germline. The CDR3 sequence is 17 residues long. The CDR3 loop reads CASSLGAGEISTDTQYF. The CDR3 bases are TGCGCCAGCAGCTTGGGGGCGGGGGAGATCAGCACAGATACGCAGTATTTT.

The sample holds many counts of this clonotype. The V and J genes are TRBV29-1 and TRBJ1-4; no firm D call. Trimming pared 4 bases from V and 0 bases from J, leaving 3 bases between. There are 12 residues in the CDR3. Germline loops: CDR1 SQVTM, CDR2 ANQGSEA. The CDR3 loop is CSVGTTNEKLFF. CDR3 coding DNA: TGCAGCGTTGGGACAACTAATGAAAAACTGTTTTTT.

This clonotype was recorded a few times. V is TRBV7-2 and J is TRBJ2-1; the match to TRBD2 covers 8 bases. The CDR3 is 16 amino acids. In germline, CDR1 is SGHTA, CDR2 FQGNSA. J gave up 3 bases and V 6 bases, and 10 bases lay outside the gene matches. CDR3 DNA: TGTGCCAGCAGGCCAAAGAGCGGGAGTGTCTACAATGAGCAGTTCTTC. Encoded protein: CASRPKSGSVYNEQFF.

This clonotype occurred many times. The V call is TRBV20-1, the J call TRBJ2-1; 8 bases map to TRBD2. Losses at the gene ends were 6 bases for V and 6 bases for J; bases not matched to a gene: 4. This CDR3 is built from 12 residues. Germline V CDR1 and CDR2: DFQATT, SNEGSKA (reference sequence). The CDR3 sequence is CSAPGLGNEQFF. CDR3 DNA: TGCAGTGCACCGGGACTAGGCAATGAGCAGTTCTTC.

In this sample, this clonotype turned up many times. The chain recombines TRBV20-1 with TRBJ2-1, with 9 bases lining up with TRBD2. V lost 1 base, J lost 8 bases, and 18 bases stayed unmatched. This CDR3 spans 18 amino acids. In germline, CDR1 is DFQATT, CDR2 SNEGSKA (reference sequence). The CDR3 coding sequence is TGCAGTGCTAGAGGTGGGGGAATGTGGCGGGAGGGCCGGGATGAGCAGTTCTTC. Protein: CSARGGGMWREGRDEQFF.